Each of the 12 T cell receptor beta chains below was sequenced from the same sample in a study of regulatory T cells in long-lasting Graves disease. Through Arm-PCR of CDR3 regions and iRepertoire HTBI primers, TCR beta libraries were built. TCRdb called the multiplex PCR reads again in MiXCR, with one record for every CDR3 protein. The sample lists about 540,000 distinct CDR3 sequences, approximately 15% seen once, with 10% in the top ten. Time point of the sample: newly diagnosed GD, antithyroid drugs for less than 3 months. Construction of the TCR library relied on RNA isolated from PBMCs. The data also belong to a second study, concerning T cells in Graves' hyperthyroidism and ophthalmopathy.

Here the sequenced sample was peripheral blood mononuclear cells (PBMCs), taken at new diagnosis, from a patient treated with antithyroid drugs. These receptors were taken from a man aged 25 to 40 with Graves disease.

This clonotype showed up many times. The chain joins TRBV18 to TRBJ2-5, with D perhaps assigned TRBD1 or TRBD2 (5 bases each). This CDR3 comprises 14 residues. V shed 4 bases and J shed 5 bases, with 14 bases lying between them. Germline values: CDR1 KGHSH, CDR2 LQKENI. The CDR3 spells CASSRRDQRETQYF. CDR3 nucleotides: TGTGCCAGCTCACGCCGGGACCAGCGGGAGACCCAGTACTTC.

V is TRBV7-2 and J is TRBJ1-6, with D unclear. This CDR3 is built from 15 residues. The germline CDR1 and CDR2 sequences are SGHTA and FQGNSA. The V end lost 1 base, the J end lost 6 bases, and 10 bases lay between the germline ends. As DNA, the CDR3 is TGTGCCAGCAGCTTAGTTGCGGGAGCTAATTCACCCCTCCACTTT. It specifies CASSLVAGANSPLHF.

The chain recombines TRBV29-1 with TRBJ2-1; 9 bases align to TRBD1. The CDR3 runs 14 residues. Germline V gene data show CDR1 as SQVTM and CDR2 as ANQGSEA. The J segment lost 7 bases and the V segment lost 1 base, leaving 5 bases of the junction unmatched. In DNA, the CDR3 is TGCAGCGTTGAAGGGACAGGGGCTGTAAATGAGCAGTTCTTC. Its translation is CSVEGTGAVNEQFF.

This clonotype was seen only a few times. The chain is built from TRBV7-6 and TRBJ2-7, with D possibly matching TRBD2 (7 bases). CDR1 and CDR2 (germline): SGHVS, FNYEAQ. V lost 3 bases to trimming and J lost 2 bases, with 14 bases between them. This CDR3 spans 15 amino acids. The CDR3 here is CASSLGGGTAYEQYF. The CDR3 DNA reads TGTGCCAGCAGCTTGGGAGGGGGTACGGCCTACGAGCAGTACTTC.

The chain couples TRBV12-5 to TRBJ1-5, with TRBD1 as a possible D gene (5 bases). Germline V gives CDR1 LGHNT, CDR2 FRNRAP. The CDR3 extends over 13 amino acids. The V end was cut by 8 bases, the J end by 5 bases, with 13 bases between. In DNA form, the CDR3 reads TGTGCTAGTAGAGGGACCACATATCAGCCCCAGCATTTT. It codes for CASRGTTYQPQHF.

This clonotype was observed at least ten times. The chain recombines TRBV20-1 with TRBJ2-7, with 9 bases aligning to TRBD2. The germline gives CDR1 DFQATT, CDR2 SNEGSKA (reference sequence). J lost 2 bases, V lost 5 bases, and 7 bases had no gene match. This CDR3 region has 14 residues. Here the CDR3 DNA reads TGCAGTGCTCCTCGCGGGGGGGGGGCCTACGAGCAGTACTTC. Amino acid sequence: CSAPRGGGAYEQYF.

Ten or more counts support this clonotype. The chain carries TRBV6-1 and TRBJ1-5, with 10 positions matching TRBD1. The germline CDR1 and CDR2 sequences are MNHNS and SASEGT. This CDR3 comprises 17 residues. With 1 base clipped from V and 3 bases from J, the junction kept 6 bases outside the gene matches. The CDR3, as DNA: TGTGCCAGCAGTGAAGGGAGGGGACAGGGGTCCAATCAGCCCCAGCATTTT. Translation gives CASSEGRGQGSNQPQHF.

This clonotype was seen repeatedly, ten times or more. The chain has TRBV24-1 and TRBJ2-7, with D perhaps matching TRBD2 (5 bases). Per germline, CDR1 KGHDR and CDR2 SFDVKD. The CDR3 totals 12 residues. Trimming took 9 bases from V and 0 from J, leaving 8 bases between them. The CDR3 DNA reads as TGTGCCACCGGAGCGGACTCCTACGAGCAGTACTTC. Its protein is CATGADSYEQYF.

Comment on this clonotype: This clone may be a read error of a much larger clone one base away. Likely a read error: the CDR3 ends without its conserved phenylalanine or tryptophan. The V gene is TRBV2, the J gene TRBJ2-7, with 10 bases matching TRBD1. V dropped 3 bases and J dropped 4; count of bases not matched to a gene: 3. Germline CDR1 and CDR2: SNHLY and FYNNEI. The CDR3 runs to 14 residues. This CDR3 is CASSEDRGRYEQYL. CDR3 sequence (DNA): TGTGCCAGCAGTGAGGACAGGGGGAGGTACGAGCAGTACCTC.

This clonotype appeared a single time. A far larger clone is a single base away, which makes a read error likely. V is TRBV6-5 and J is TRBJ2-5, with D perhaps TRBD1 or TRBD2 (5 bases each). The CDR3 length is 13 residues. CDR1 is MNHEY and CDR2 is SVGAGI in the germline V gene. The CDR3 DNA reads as TGTGCCAGCAGATACAGCGGACAAGAGACCCGGTACTTC. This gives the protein CASRYSGQETRYF.

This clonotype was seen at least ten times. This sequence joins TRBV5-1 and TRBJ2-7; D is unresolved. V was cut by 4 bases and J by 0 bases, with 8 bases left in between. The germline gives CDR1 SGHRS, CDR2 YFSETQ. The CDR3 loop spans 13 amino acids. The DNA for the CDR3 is TGCGCCAGCAGCACCTTTGGCTCCTACGAGCAGTACTTC. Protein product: CASSTFGSYEQYF.

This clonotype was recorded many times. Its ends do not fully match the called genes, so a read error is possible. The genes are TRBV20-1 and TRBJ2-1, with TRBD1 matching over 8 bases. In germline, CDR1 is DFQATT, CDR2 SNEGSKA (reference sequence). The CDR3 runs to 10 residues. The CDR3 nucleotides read TGCAGTGCTGGACAGGGTGTACGAGTCTTC. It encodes CSAGQGVRVF.